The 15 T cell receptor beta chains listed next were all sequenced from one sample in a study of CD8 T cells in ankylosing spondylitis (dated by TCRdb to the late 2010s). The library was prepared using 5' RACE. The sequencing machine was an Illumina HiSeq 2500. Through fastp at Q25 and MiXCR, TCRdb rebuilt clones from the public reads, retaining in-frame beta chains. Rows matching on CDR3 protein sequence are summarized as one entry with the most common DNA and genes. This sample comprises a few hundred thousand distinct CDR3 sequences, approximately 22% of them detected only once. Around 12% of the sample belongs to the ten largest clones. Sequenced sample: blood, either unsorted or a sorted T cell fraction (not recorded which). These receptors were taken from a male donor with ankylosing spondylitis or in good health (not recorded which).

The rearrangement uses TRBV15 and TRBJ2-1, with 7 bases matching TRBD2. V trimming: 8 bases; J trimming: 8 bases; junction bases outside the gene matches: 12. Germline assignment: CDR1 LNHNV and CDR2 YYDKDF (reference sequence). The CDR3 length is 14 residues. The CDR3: CATVLGRELDEQFF. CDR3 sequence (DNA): TGTGCCACCGTTCTGGGGAGGGAGTTGGATGAGCAGTTCTTC.

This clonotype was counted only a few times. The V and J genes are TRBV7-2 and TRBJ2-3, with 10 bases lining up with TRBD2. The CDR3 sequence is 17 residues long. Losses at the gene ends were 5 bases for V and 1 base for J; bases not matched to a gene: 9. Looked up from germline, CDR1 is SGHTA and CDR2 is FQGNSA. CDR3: CASSAAVLAGGTDTQYF. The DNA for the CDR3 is TGTGCCAGCAGCGCTGCTGTCCTAGCGGGGGGCACAGATACGCAGTATTTT.

The CDR3 coding sequence is TGCGCCAGCAGCTTGGTAGACAGGTACAATGAGCAGTTCTTC. Protein sequence: CASSLVDRYNEQFF. This sequence joins TRBV5-1 and TRBJ2-1; possible D gene TRBD1, 6 bases. Between the trimmed V and J ends, which lost 0 bases and 4 bases, there was a span of 8 bases. The CDR3 has 14 amino acids. CDR1 and CDR2 from the germline V gene are SGHRS and YFSETQ.

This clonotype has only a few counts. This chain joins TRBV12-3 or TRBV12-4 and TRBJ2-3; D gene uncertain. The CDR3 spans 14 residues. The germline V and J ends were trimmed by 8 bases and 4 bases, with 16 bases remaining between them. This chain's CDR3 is CASARHLRPDTQYF. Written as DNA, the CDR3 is TGTGCCAGCGCCCGACATTTACGGCCAGATACGCAGTATTTT.

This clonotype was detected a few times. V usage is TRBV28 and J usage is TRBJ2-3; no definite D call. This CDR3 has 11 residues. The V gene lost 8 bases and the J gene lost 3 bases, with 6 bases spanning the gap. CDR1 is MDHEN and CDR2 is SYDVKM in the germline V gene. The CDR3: CASCATDTQYF. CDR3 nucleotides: TGTGCCAGCTGCGCGACAGATACGCAGTATTTT. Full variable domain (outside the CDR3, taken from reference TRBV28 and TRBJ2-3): DVKVTQSSRYLVKRTGEKVFLECVQDMDHENMFWYRQDPGLGLRLIYFSYDVKMKEKGDIPEGYSVSREKKERFSLILESASTNQTSMYLCASCATDTQYFGPGTRLTVL.

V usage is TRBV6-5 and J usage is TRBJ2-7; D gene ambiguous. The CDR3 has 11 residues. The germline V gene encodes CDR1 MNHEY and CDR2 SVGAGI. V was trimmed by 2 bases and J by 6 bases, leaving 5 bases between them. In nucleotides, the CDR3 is TGTGCCAGCAGTTACCTCTTCGAGCAGTACTTC. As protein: CASSYLFEQYF.

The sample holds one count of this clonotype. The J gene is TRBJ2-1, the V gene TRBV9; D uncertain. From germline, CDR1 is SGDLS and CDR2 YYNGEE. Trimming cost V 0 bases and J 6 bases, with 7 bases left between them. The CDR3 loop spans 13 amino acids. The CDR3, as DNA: TGTGCCAGCAGCGTAGATGGGGTCAATGAGCAGTTCTTC. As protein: CASSVDGVNEQFF. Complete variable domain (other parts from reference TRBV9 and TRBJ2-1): DSGVTQTPKHLITATGQRVTLRCSPRSGDLSVYWYQQSLDQGLQFLIQYYNGEERAKGNILERFSAQQFPDLHSELNLSSLELGDSALYFCASSVDGVNEQFFGPGTRLTVL.

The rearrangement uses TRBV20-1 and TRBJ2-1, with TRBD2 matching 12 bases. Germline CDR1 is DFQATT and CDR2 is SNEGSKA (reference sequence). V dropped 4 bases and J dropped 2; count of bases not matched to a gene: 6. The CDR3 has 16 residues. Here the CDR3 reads CSATTSGGFTYNEQFF. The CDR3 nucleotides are TGCAGTGCTACAACTAGCGGGGGGTTCACCTACAATGAGCAGTTCTTC.

The CDR3 nucleotides read TGTGCCAGCAGTAGTGTTAGGGGGAATGAGCAGTTCTTC. Translation: CASSSVRGNEQFF. The chain employs TRBV12-3 or TRBV12-4 and TRBJ2-1; maybe TRBD1 (6 bases). V was shortened by 5 bases and J by 7 bases, with 12 bases between the two germline ends. The CDR3 spans 13 residues.

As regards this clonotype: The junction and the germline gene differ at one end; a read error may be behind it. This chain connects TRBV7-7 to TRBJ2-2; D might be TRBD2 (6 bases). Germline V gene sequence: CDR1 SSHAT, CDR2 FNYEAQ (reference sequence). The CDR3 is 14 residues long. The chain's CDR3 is CASSPGGHTGELFF. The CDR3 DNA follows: TGTGCTAGCAGCCCCGGGGGTCACACCGGGGAGCTGTTTTTT.

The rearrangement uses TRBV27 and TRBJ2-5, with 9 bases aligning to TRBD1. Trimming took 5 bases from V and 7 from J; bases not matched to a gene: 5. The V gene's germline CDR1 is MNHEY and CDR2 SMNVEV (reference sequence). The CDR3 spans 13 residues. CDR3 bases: TGTGCCAGCAGTCCTCGGACAGGGGTGACCCAGTACTTC. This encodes CASSPRTGVTQYF.

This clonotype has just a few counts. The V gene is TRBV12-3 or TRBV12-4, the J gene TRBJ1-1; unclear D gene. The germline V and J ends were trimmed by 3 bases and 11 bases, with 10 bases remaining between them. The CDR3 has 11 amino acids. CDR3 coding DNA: TGTGCCAGCAGTTTTGGCCCGTGGGCTTTCTTT. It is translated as CASSFGPWAFF.

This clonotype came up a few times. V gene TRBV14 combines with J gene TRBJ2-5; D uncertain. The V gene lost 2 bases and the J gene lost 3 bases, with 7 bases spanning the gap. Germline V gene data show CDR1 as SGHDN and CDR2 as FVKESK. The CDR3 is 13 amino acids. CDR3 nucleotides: TGTGCCAGCAGCCAAAGAGTCGAAGAGACCCAGTACTTC. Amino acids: CASSQRVEETQYF.

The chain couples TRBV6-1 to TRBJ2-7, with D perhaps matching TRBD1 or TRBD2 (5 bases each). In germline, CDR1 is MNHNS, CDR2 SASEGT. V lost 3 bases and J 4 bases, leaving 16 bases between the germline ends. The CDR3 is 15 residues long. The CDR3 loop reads CASSERAGSLYEQYF. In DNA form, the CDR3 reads TGTGCCAGCAGTGAGAGGGCAGGGTCCCTTTACGAGCAGTACTTC.

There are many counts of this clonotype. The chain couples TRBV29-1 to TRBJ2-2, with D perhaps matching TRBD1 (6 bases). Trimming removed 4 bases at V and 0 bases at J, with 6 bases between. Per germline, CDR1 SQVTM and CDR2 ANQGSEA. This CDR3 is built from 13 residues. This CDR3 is CSVGTANTGELFF. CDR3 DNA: TGCAGCGTTGGGACAGCGAACACCGGGGAGCTGTTTTTT.